Each of the 20 T cell receptor beta chains below was sequenced from the same sample in a study of T cell clonotyping in hematopoietic cell transplantation (TCRdb year 2021). The time point label for this specimen denotes: recipient sample about 28 days before transplant, after cytoreduction. Library prep was done by the immunoSEQ multiplex PCR assay. Sourced from immuneACCESS, this table was stored by TCRdb with only in-frame sequences that have V and J called. A share of the clones is absent; for the studies checked, an unresolved V gene accounts for under half, and the remainder has no known explanation. In this sample the table shows around 6,000 clones, about 97% of which occur a single time. 15% to 19% of the sample goes to the ten largest clones. The source material was peripheral blood mononuclear cells, sampled before stem cell transplant. Receptor source: a man between 65 and 79 years old with acute myeloid leukemia. Some clones in this sample may be carry-over from other donors' samples.

The V gene is TRBV25-1, the J gene TRBJ2-7; TRBD1 aligns across 9 bases. Germline trimming cut 5 bases from V and 3 bases from J; bases unmatched to any gene: 5. The CDR3 totals 14 residues. CDR1 is MGHDK, CDR2 SYGVNS, per germline. CDR3 loop: CASSLTGGIYEQYF. The CDR3 bases are TGTGCCAGCAGTCTTACAGGGGGCATCTACGAGCAGTACTTC.

V usage is TRBV19 and J usage is TRBJ2-7, with D tentatively TRBD2 (6 bases). V was cut by 1 base and J by 2 bases, with 9 bases left in between. Germline values: CDR1 LNHDA, CDR2 SQIVND (reference sequence). The CDR3 loop spans 14 amino acids. The CDR3 DNA reads TGTGCCAGTAGTATAGTCCCGGGGGCCTACGAGCAGTACTTC. This codes for CASSIVPGAYEQYF. Full variable domain (missing parts from reference TRBV19 and TRBJ2-7): DGGITQSPKYLFRKEGQNVTLSCEQNLNHDAMYWYRQDPGQGLRLIYYSQIVNDFQKGDIAEGYSVSREKKESFPLTVTSAQKNPTAFYLCASSIVPGAYEQYFGPGTRLTVT.

This clone is judged large. The chain combines TRBV10-3 with TRBJ1-2; D call uncertain. Germline loops: CDR1 ENHRY, CDR2 SYGVKD. The CDR3 is 14 residues long. Trimming left V 0 bases short and J 1 base short, with 6 bases between. The DNA for the CDR3 is TGTGCCATCAGTGAGTCATTACTTAACTATGGCTACACCTTC. This codes for CAISESLLNYGYTF.

The J gene is TRBJ2-1, the V gene TRBV5-4; the match to TRBD1 covers 12 bases. V was pared by 5 bases and J by 7 bases, with 10 bases of the junction left unmatched. This CDR3 has 16 amino acids. Per the germline V gene, CDR1 is SGHNT and CDR2 is YYREEE (reference sequence). CDR3 coding DNA: TGTGCCAGCAGTATACCGGGACAGGGGGCTTTAAATGAGCAGTTCTTC. Its translation: CASSIPGQGALNEQFF.

This clone appeared once. The chain recombines TRBV6-5 with TRBJ2-7, with D unresolved. Trimming took off 0 bases at V and 3 bases at J, with 9 bases between the two ends. Germline V CDR1 and CDR2: MNHEY, SVGAGI. This CDR3 contains 14 residues. The CDR3 nucleotides are TGTGCCAGCAGTTACTCGATTCTTTACTACGAGCAGTACTTC. Its protein is CASSYSILYYEQYF.

The chain is built from TRBV19 and TRBJ1-5, with D hard to call. V was pared by 3 bases and J by 3 bases, with 9 bases between. The CDR3 spans 14 residues. Germline CDR1 is LNHDA and CDR2 is SQIVND (reference sequence). The CDR3 nucleotides read TGTGCCAGTAGTATTAGGACGCTCAATCAGCCCCAGCATTTT. This translates into CASSIRTLNQPQHF.

The rearrangement uses TRBV29-1 and TRBJ2-2; D is perhaps TRBD1 or TRBD2 (5 bases each). The CDR3 consists of 12 residues. V was clipped by 6 bases and J by 6 bases, with 11 bases between them. CDR1 SQVTM and CDR2 ANQGSEA come from the germline V gene. The DNA of the CDR3 is TGCAGCGTGCCCGGGACCTCCGGGGAGCTGTTTTTT. This translates into CSVPGTSGELFF.

V usage is TRBV5-4 and J usage is TRBJ1-1; 7 nucleotides agree with TRBD1. Trimming at V came to 0 bases and at J to 6 bases, leaving 5 bases not matched to a gene. The V gene's germline CDR1 is SGHNT and CDR2 YYREEE (reference sequence). This CDR3 spans 14 amino acids. CDR3: CASSLVVQGAEAFF. The CDR3 DNA sequence: TGTGCCAGCAGCTTGGTGGTTCAGGGGGCTGAAGCTTTCTTT. The entire variable domain, with the rest obtained from reference TRBV5-4 and TRBJ1-1, is as follows: ETGVTQSPTHLIKTRGQQVTLRCSSQSGHNTVSWYQQALGQGPQFIFQYYREEENGRGNFPPRFSGLQFPNYSSELNVNALELDDSALYLCASSLVVQGAEAFFGQGTRLTVV.

J is TRBJ2-7 and V is TRBV11-3, with D tentatively TRBD1 (6 bases). This CDR3 spans 14 amino acids. CDR1 is SGHNT and CDR2 is YENEEA in the germline V gene. V lost 5 bases and J lost 3, with 14 bases in between. CDR3 DNA: TGTGCCAGCAGCCCCACCGGGACACTCTACGAGCAGTACTTC. It codes for CASSPTGTLYEQYF.

The J gene is TRBJ2-7, the V gene TRBV29-1; tentatively, D is TRBD1 (5 bases). This CDR3 region has 14 residues. The germline V gene encodes CDR1 SQVTM and CDR2 ANQGSEA. V gave up 0 bases and J gave up 6 bases, with 15 bases separating them. The CDR3 DNA is TGCAGCGTTGAAGATCTCCGAAGGGGCTCCGAGCAGTACTTC. Its protein is CSVEDLRRGSEQYF.

V and J are TRBV6-5 and TRBJ2-5; TRBD2 matches at 7 bases. Unmatched junction bases numbered 5, after V lost 6 bases and J lost 1 base. The germline gives CDR1 MNHEY, CDR2 SVGAGI. The CDR3 spans 14 residues. The CDR3 coding sequence is TGTGCCAGCAGACTGGGACTATCCCAAGAGACCCAGTACTTC. Protein: CASRLGLSQETQYF.

The rearrangement links TRBV5-6 to TRBJ1-4, with no clear D. Between the trimmed V and J ends, which lost 4 bases and 1 base, there was a span of 20 bases. The CDR3 has 18 residues. Germline V gene sequence: CDR1 SGHDT, CDR2 YYEEEE. CDR3 protein: CASSIEPILPGTNEKLFF. The CDR3 DNA reads as TGTGCCAGCAGCATCGAACCAATATTACCCGGAACTAATGAAAAACTGTTTTTT.

V gene TRBV30 combines with J gene TRBJ2-7; D is perhaps TRBD2 (6 bases). The CDR3 has 15 residues. V was trimmed by 2 bases and J by 4 bases, leaving 18 bases between them. CDR1 and CDR2 (germline): GTSNPN, SVGIG (reference sequence). Here the CDR3 DNA reads TGTGCCTGGAGTCCGCGCGGGACCCTCGGGTACGAGCAGTACTTC. Translating gives CAWSPRGTLGYEQYF.

The V and J genes are TRBV5-6 and TRBJ2-3, with 10 positions matching TRBD2. The CDR3 has 15 amino acids. Germline CDR1 is SGHDT and CDR2 is YYEEEE. Trimming took 0 bases from V and 3 from J; bases not matched to a gene: 1. The CDR3 DNA sequence: TGTGCCAGCAGCTTGGAGCGGGGGGGAACAGATACGCAGTATTTT. Translating gives CASSLERGGTDTQYF.

This clone was recorded once. The chain combines TRBV30 with TRBJ2-3; maybe TRBD1 (6 bases). V lost 3 bases to trimming and J lost 0 bases, with 7 bases between them. The CDR3 length is 13 residues. Germline V gene sequence: CDR1 GTSNPN, CDR2 SVGIG (reference sequence). CDR3 sequence: CAWSDRSTDTQYF. CDR3 coding DNA: TGTGCCTGGAGCGACAGGAGCACAGATACGCAGTATTTT.

The rearrangement joins TRBV9 to TRBJ2-7; 14 bases are shared with TRBD2. V shed 2 bases and J 2 bases; nucleotides not matched to a gene: 3. Germline V gives CDR1 SGDLS, CDR2 YYNGEE. The CDR3 length is 16 residues. CDR3 residues: CASSVAGLAGAYEQYF. The CDR3 DNA is TGTGCCAGCAGCGTTGCGGGACTAGCGGGGGCCTACGAGCAGTACTTC.

The chain uses TRBV6-5 and TRBJ1-5, with D possibly matching TRBD1 (5 bases). The V gene's germline CDR1 is MNHEY and CDR2 SVGAGI. With 6 bases removed from V and 6 bases from J, the gap between germline ends came to 15 bases. This CDR3 has 14 amino acids. The CDR3 is CASSPEGEGQPQHF. The DNA for the CDR3 is TGTGCCAGCAGCCCCGAAGGGGAGGGTCAGCCCCAGCATTTT.

CDR3 residues: CASSAGSADTQYF. CDR3 DNA sequence: TGTGCCAGCAGCGCCGGGAGTGCAGATACGCAGTATTTT. The J gene is TRBJ2-3, the V gene TRBV6-5, with D possibly TRBD2 on 6 matching bases. The CDR3 extends over 13 amino acids. From germline, CDR1 is MNHEY and CDR2 SVGAGI. Deletions cut 6 bases from V and 4 bases from J, with 11 bases between.

The V call is TRBV30, the J call TRBJ1-3, with D possibly matching TRBD1 (5 bases). The CDR3 runs to 16 residues. CDR1 and CDR2 from the germline V gene are GTSNPN and SVGIG (reference sequence). The V end was cut by 3 bases, the J end by 0 bases, with 15 bases between. The CDR3: CAWSTPTESSGNTIYF. For the CDR3, the DNA is TGTGCCTGGAGCACCCCGACAGAGAGCTCTGGAAACACCATATATTTT.

CDR3 nucleotides: TGTGCCAGCAGCTTAGAGATTGGGACACCCCTCCACTTT. Translated: CASSLEIGTPLHF. The genes are TRBV11-2 and TRBJ1-6, with D uncertain. This CDR3 has 13 residues. Per germline, CDR1 SGHAT and CDR2 FQNNGV. Trimming pared 0 bases from V and 11 bases from J, leaving 8 bases between. Full variable domain (missing parts from reference TRBV11-2 and TRBJ1-6): EAGVAQSPRYKIIEKRQSVAFWCNPISGHATLYWYQQILGQGPKLLIQFQNNGVVDDSQLPKDRFSAERLKGVDSTLKIQPAKLEDSAVYLCASSLEIGTPLHFGNGTRLTVT.